A single sample gave rise to the 30 T cell receptor beta chains below, sequenced in a study of spatial heterogeneity in lung cancer. Using its own MiXCR run on the 5' RACE reads, TCRdb lists one record per CDR3 protein. The table shows more than 9,000 distinct CDR3 sequences, with 5.5% to 8% occurring only once. The time point was: sample taken at primary tumor resection. Sequencing of whole RNA from tumor, nontumor lung or frozen PBMC involved no sorting. The sample here was normal lung tissue next to the tumor, taken at surgery. The receptors were gathered from a male donor with early-stage non-small cell lung cancer.

This clonotype was observed a handful of times. The limits of the CDR3 on the DNA are not certain, so only TCRdb's listed CDR3 is given. This beta chain is a stray sequence in a library constructed for alpha chains; its clone size is not meaningful. The chain recombines TRBV5-5 with TRBJ1-5. Germline V gene sequence: CDR1 SGHKS, CDR2 YYEKEE (reference sequence). The CDR3 adds up to 20 amino acids, both ends counted. The CDR3 loop is CASSFYICSAQREKSQPQHF.

This clonotype was seen at least ten times. Within a library made for alpha chains, this beta chain is off target, and its count is uninformative. The rearrangement links TRBV11-3 to TRBJ1-2; possibly TRBD1 for D (6 bases). The germline V and J ends were trimmed by 6 bases and 5 bases, with 13 bases remaining between them. The germline CDR1 and CDR2 sequences are SGHNT and YENEEA. CDR3 size: 13 residues. The DNA for the CDR3 is TGTGCCAGCAGTACTCAACAGGGTTATGGCTACACCTTC. This codes for CASSTQQGYGYTF.

This clonotype is medium-sized within its sample. The size of this beta chain means little, since it is a stray read in a library made for alpha chains. V is TRBV12-3 or TRBV12-4 and J is TRBJ1-5; D is perhaps TRBD1 (5 bases). With 3 bases removed from V and 3 bases from J, the gap between germline ends came to 12 bases. The CDR3 sequence is 15 residues long. The CDR3 loop is CASSFHRLANQPQHF. In nucleotides, the CDR3 is TGTGCCAGCAGTTTCCACAGGCTGGCCAATCAGCCCCAGCATTTT.

This clonotype came up many times. Within a library made for alpha chains, this beta chain is off target, and its count is uninformative. The CDR3 DNA sequence: TGCGCCAGCAGCTGGCAAGAGGGCCACGAGCAGTACTTC. It yields the protein CASSWQEGHEQYF. V and J are TRBV5-1 and TRBJ2-7; D is perhaps TRBD2 (5 bases). CDR1 is SGHRS, CDR2 YFSETQ, per germline. V shed 3 bases and J shed 5 bases, with 12 bases lying between them. This CDR3 is 13 amino acids long.

This clonotype was detected ten times or more. This beta chain represents an off-target read in a library built for alpha chains; its size is of limited meaning. The chain joins TRBV7-9 to TRBJ2-7; 7 nucleotides agree with TRBD2. The CDR3 has 13 residues. Germline lookup yields CDR1 SEHNR and CDR2 FQNEAQ (reference sequence). The V segment lost 5 bases and the J segment 6 bases; nucleotides outside the gene matches: 7. CDR3 sequence: CASSLSRGSEQYF. The DNA of the CDR3 is TGTGCCAGCAGCCTTAGTCGCGGGAGCGAGCAGTACTTC.

This clonotype has ten or more counts. The size of this beta chain means little, since it is a stray read in a library made for alpha chains. The gene calls are TRBV6-5 and TRBJ2-1, with a tentative D call TRBD2 (6 bases). The germline CDR1 and CDR2 sequences are MNHEY and SVGAGI. V lost 1 base, J lost 7 bases, and 8 bases lay in between. CDR3 length: 13 amino acids. As DNA, the CDR3 is TGTGCCAGCAGTTACTACGGGAGTAATGAGCAGTTCTTC. This encodes CASSYYGSNEQFF.

This clonotype was picked up many times. Being off target in a library aimed at alpha chains, this beta chain has a size of little meaning. The rearrangement links TRBV20-1 to TRBJ1-1; 8 bases agree with TRBD1. The CDR3 has 15 residues. Germline-derived CDR1 and CDR2 are DFQATT and SNEGSKA (reference sequence). With V trimmed by 0 bases and J by 4 bases, 7 bases remained unmatched. The CDR3 DNA reads as TGCAGTGCTAGAGATCCCGCGACAGGGGCCACTGAAGCTTTCTTT. Its protein product is CSARDPATGATEAFF.

A remark on this clonotype: Because the library targeted alpha chains, this beta chain is an off-target read whose size means little. The chain couples TRBV6-6 to TRBJ2-1; the D gene is possibly TRBD2 (6 bases). In germline, CDR1 is MNHNY, CDR2 SVGAGI (reference sequence). CDR3 length: 15 amino acids. V shed 4 bases and J shed 5 bases, with 15 bases lying between them. The CDR3 sequence: CASSSGGGKDNEQFF. CDR3 nucleotide sequence: TGTGCCAGCAGTTCCGGGGGAGGTAAAGACAATGAGCAGTTCTTC.

In this sample, this clonotype turned up many times. For a library built for alpha chains, this beta chain is a stray read; little rests on its size. The V call is TRBV7-3, the J call TRBJ2-7; the match to TRBD1 covers 10 bases. V dropped 1 base and J dropped 6; count of bases not matched to a gene: 6. The CDR3 totals 15 residues. Germline lookup yields CDR1 SGHTA and CDR2 FQGTGA. CDR3 in amino acids: CASSLIRDRGSEQYF. CDR3 nucleotides: TGTGCCAGCAGCTTAATTCGGGACAGGGGTAGCGAGCAGTACTTC.

This clonotype was seen at least ten times. This beta chain lies outside the target of a library built for alpha chains; its clone size means little. The chain recombines TRBV5-5 with TRBJ2-5; 7 bases agree with TRBD1. V trimming: 2 bases; J trimming: 2 bases; junction bases outside the gene matches: 9. From germline, CDR1 is SGHKS and CDR2 YYEKEE (reference sequence). The CDR3 extends over 16 amino acids. The CDR3 nucleotides are TGTGCCAGCAGCTTAATTGGGACAGCCTCTCAAGAGACCCAGTACTTC. This encodes CASSLIGTASQETQYF.

This clonotype came up many times. Since the library was made to target alpha chains, this beta chain is a stray read and its abundance is not meaningful. As DNA, the CDR3 is TGTGCCAGCAGAGAAACAGGGAGCTTGGACGAGCAGTACTTC. The encoded protein is CASRETGSLDEQYF. The chain combines TRBV2 with TRBJ2-7; tentatively, D is TRBD1 (6 bases). V dropped 6 bases and J dropped 5 bases, with 17 bases sitting between them. The CDR3 spans 14 residues. Germline-derived CDR1 and CDR2 are SNHLY and FYNNEI.

By share, this clonotype counts as medium-sized. This beta chain lies outside the target of a library built for alpha chains; its clone size means little. This chain connects TRBV6-5 to TRBJ1-2, with TRBD1 identical over 7 bases. The germline gives CDR1 MNHEY, CDR2 SVGAGI. Losses at the gene ends were 2 bases for V and 5 bases for J; bases not matched to a gene: 2. The CDR3 loop spans 13 amino acids. The CDR3 nucleotides are TGTGCCAGCAGTTACACAGGGGATTATGGCTACACCTTC. It yields the protein CASSYTGDYGYTF.

This clonotype was seen many times. This beta chain represents an off-target read in a library built for alpha chains; its size is of limited meaning. The chain employs TRBV6-5 and TRBJ2-3; TRBD2 might be the D (6 bases). Trimming removed 6 bases from V and 0 bases from J, with 7 bases in between. Germline lookup yields CDR1 MNHEY and CDR2 SVGAGI. This CDR3 has 13 residues. For the CDR3, the DNA is TGTGCCAGCAGGGGGACTAGCACAGATACGCAGTATTTT. Translated: CASRGTSTDTQYF.

This clonotype is categorized as medium-sized (0.01 to 0.1%). Since the library was made to target alpha chains, this beta chain is a stray read and its abundance is not meaningful. This rearrangement joins TRBV30 to TRBJ2-3, with 12 bases aligning to TRBD1. The ends lost 4 bases at V and 10 bases at J; junction bases unmatched: 6. This CDR3 is built from 13 residues. The V gene's germline CDR1 is GTSNPN and CDR2 SVGIG (reference sequence). CDR3 sequence (DNA): TGTGCCTGGACGGGACAGGGGGCGGAGGCGCAGTATTTT. Translation gives CAWTGQGAEAQYF.

This clonotype was observed many times. The library was designed around alpha chains, so this beta chain is a stray read whose abundance carries little weight. The V and J genes are TRBV7-4 and TRBJ2-3; 14 bases match TRBD2. In germline, CDR1 is SGHVT, CDR2 SQSDAQ. The V gene end was trimmed by 5 bases and the J gene end by 3 bases; junction bases not matched to a gene: 7. CDR3 length: 17 residues. The CDR3 DNA reads as TGTGCCAGCAGCCTCAATGGACTAGCGGGAGGAACAGATACGCAGTATTTT. The encoded protein is CASSLNGLAGGTDTQYF.

This clonotype was detected ten times or more. This beta chain is an unintended read in a library built for alpha chains; its size means little. This chain uses TRBV11-1 with TRBJ2-7, with D unclear. This CDR3 has 14 amino acids. Germline V lookup: CDR1 SGHAT, CDR2 FQDESV (reference sequence). The germline V and J ends were trimmed by 1 base and 4 bases, with 11 bases remaining between them. CDR3 DNA: TGTGCCAGCAGCTTAGGCAGGCAGACATACGAGCAGTACTTC. Its translation is CASSLGRQTYEQYF.

At least ten counts were recorded for this clonotype. Found in a library prepared for alpha chains, this beta chain is an off-target read, and its abundance has little meaning. The chain recombines TRBV7-6 with TRBJ1-2; weak D call: TRBD1 (5 bases). The ends were cut back, 5 bases at V and 8 bases at J, with 18 bases in the middle. Germline values: CDR1 SGHVS, CDR2 FNYEAQ. The length of the CDR3 is 14 residues. The DNA of the CDR3 is TGTGCCAGCAGCCTCAGTGGAGGGACGACCGGCTACACCTTC. It encodes CASSLSGGTTGYTF.

This clonotype is judged medium-sized (0.01 to 0.1%). This beta chain appears as a stray read in a library generated for alpha chains; its size is not informative. V and J are TRBV6-2 or TRBV6-3 and TRBJ2-1; perhaps TRBD1 as D (5 bases). V shed 10 bases and J shed 1 base, with 11 bases lying between them. The germline V gene has CDR1 MNHEY and CDR2 SVGEGT. CDR3 length equals 13 residues. The CDR3 loop is CATHAGSYNEQFF. CDR3 in DNA: TGTGCCACCCACGCAGGGTCCTACAATGAGCAGTTCTTC.

The table lists this clonotype with many counts. For a library built for alpha chains, this beta chain is a stray read; little rests on its size. The CDR3 region is CASSLALASGEQFF. The CDR3 DNA is TGCGCCAGCAGCTTGGCCTTAGCGTCGGGTGAGCAGTTCTTC. The chain is built from TRBV5-1 and TRBJ2-1; perhaps TRBD2 as D (5 bases). The germline V gene encodes CDR1 SGHRS and CDR2 YFSETQ. V lost 0 bases to trimming and J lost 9 bases, with 13 bases between them. This CDR3 region has 14 residues.

In its sample, this clonotype ranks as medium-sized (0.01 to 0.1%). For a library built for alpha chains, this beta chain is a stray read; little rests on its size. The CDR3 reads CASSPFGYEQYF. Written as DNA, the CDR3 is TGTGCCAGCTCACCATTCGGCTACGAGCAGTACTTC. V and J are TRBV18 and TRBJ2-7; D gene uncertain. Germline V gene lookup returns CDR1 KGHSH and CDR2 LQKENI. The V end was cut by 2 bases, the J end by 3 bases, with 5 bases between. CDR3 size: 12 residues.

By sample fraction, this clonotype is medium-sized. This beta chain appears as a stray read in a library generated for alpha chains; its size is not informative. The genes are TRBV6-1 and TRBJ1-2; D not certain. Trimming left V 6 bases short and J 8 bases short, with 13 bases between. CDR1 MNHNS and CDR2 SASEGT come from the germline V gene. The CDR3 has 12 amino acids. The CDR3 DNA follows: TGTGCCAGCAGGGAGGCTCCGGCGGGCTACACCTTC. Translation: CASREAPAGYTF.

This clonotype was detected ten times or more. The library was prepared for alpha chains; this beta chain is a stray read, so its frequency means little. CDR3 amino acids: CSARPGASEQFF. In DNA form, the CDR3 reads TGCAGTGCCCGCCCGGGAGCTAGTGAGCAGTTCTTC. The chain links TRBV20-1 to TRBJ2-1; TRBD2 might be the D (6 bases). The V end was cut by 6 bases, the J end by 9 bases, with 15 bases between. Germline assignment: CDR1 DFQATT and CDR2 SNEGSKA (reference sequence). The CDR3 has 12 amino acids.

This clonotype was recorded at least ten times. This beta chain was picked up by a library intended for alpha chains and is off target, so its count carries little meaning. The chain recombines TRBV2 with TRBJ1-4, with no clear D. Germline values: CDR1 SNHLY, CDR2 FYNNEI. This CDR3 is 14 amino acids long. Trimming took off 8 bases at V and 5 bases at J, with 15 bases between the two ends. DNA for the CDR3: TGTGCCAGCCAGGCCGGAGGGCCGAATGAAAAACTGTTTTTT. It translates to CASQAGGPNEKLFF.

In its sample, this clonotype was seen many times. The library was built for alpha chains, so this beta chain is an off-target read and its size means little. The chain uses TRBV4-3 and TRBJ1-2; maybe TRBD1 (5 bases). Germline V gene lookup returns CDR1 LGHNA and CDR2 YSLEER. The CDR3 totals 16 residues. The germline V and J ends were trimmed by 0 bases and 3 bases, with 14 bases remaining between them. CDR3 DNA sequence: TGCGCCAGCAGCCAAGATTGGGCAGGGTACGACTATGGCTACACCTTC. The encoded protein is CASSQDWAGYDYGYTF.

This clonotype occurred many times. Within a library made for alpha chains, this beta chain is off target, and its count is uninformative. The chain has TRBV4-3 and TRBJ2-3; TRBD2 matches 16 bases. The ends lost 0 bases at V and 0 bases at J; junction bases unmatched: 12. CDR1 is LGHNA and CDR2 is YSLEER in the germline V gene. The length of the CDR3 is 22 residues. As DNA, the CDR3 is TGCGCCAGCAGCCAAGATAACCCCACGGGACTAGCGGGAGGGCCCAGCACAGATACGCAGTATTTT. This gives the protein CASSQDNPTGLAGGPSTDTQYF.

This clonotype was recorded at least ten times. This beta chain lies outside the target of a library built for alpha chains; its clone size means little. The chain couples TRBV24-1 to TRBJ2-1, with TRBD1 matching 9 bases. Per germline, CDR1 KGHDR and CDR2 SFDVKD. The CDR3 consists of 14 residues. V lost 7 bases to trimming and J lost 8 bases; unmatched junction nucleotides: 8. Written as DNA, the CDR3 is TGTGCCACCAGGGCCGGGACAGGGCACGATGAGCAGTTCTTC. It translates to CATRAGTGHDEQFF.

This clonotype was picked up many times. Within a library made for alpha chains, this beta chain is off target, and its count is uninformative. This chain uses TRBV10-3 with TRBJ2-3, with D uncertain. V dropped 8 bases and J dropped 0 bases, with 3 bases sitting between them. The CDR3 contains 11 residues. In germline, CDR1 is ENHRY, CDR2 SYGVKD. CDR3 coding DNA: TGTGCCATCGGAAGCACAGATACGCAGTATTTT. As protein: CAIGSTDTQYF.

This clonotype came up a few times. This beta chain was picked up by a library intended for alpha chains and is off target, so its count carries little meaning. The CDR3: CASSAGLSDTDTQYF. The CDR3 DNA sequence: TGTGCCAGCAGTGCAGGACTATCGGACACAGATACGCAGTATTTT. The chain couples TRBV12-3 or TRBV12-4 to TRBJ2-3, with a tentative D call TRBD2 (6 bases). The CDR3 has 15 amino acids. The V gene lost 5 bases and the J gene lost 2 bases, with 14 bases spanning the gap.

Within the sample, this clonotype is medium-sized. As an off-target read in a library built for alpha chains, this beta chain has a frequency of little significance. CDR3: CASSGGDRQYTTNEKLFF. The DNA of the CDR3 is TGTGCCAGCAGCGGAGGGGACCGACAGTATACAACTAATGAAAAACTGTTTTTT. The chain combines TRBV6-6 with TRBJ1-4, with D perhaps matching TRBD1 (5 bases). The V gene lost 6 bases and the J gene lost 0 bases, with 20 bases spanning the gap. Germline lookup yields CDR1 MNHNY and CDR2 SVGAGI (reference sequence). The CDR3 runs to 18 residues.

This clonotype has a count of ten or more. This beta chain turned up in a library designed for alpha chains; as an off-target read, its abundance says little. This chain joins TRBV12-3 or TRBV12-4 and TRBJ2-5; 13 bases map to TRBD2. The CDR3 extends over 16 amino acids. Trimming removed 7 bases from V and 5 bases from J; junction bases left unmatched: 10. This CDR3 reads CASTSGLAGVRETQYF. In DNA, the CDR3 is TGTGCCAGCACCTCAGGACTAGCGGGAGTTCGTGAGACCCAGTACTTC.